This TCR beta chain was sequenced during a study of shared clonotypes between healthy human individuals. Study findings and constraints: Generally, naive subsets (rather than memory subsets) showed larger estimated richness.

This clone was counted a single time. Its specificity is unknown. Unmatched junction bases numbered 6, after V lost 6 bases and J lost 1 base. The CDR3 length is 16 residues. CDR1 and CDR2 (germline): KGHSH, LQKENI. Sequenced by immunoSEQ multiplex PCR; TCRdb stores in-frame clones only, minus some. This sample carries over a million clones, about three quarters of them seen once, and the ten largest clones take 1.4%. A CD45RA-negative memory subset and a CD45RA+ naive subset were separated from the CD4+ cells. The sequenced material came from memory CD4+ T cells sorted from blood. The subset is: CD45RA-negative fraction. This TCR was recovered from a man aged 18 to 30 in good health. This sequence joins TRBV18 and TRBJ2-2; the match to TRBD1 covers 9 bases. CDR3 loop: CASSVQGARNTGELFF. For the CDR3, the DNA is TGTGCCAGCTCGGTACAGGGGGCGAGGAACACCGGGGAGCTGTTTTTT.